A single sample is the source of the 22 T cell receptor beta chains below, sequenced in a study of T cells after yellow fever vaccination. TCRdb redid the calling of the 5' RACE reads with MiXCR, one entry per CDR3 protein. The sample includes about 330,000 distinct CDR3 sequences, 6.8% of them seen just once. This specimen was PBMCs, taken approximately 40 days after the first yellow fever vaccination. The source of these receptors is a man between 18 and 29 years old who received the YFV17D yellow fever vaccine.

This clonotype was counted a few times. V is TRBV3-1 and J is TRBJ2-1; 13 positions match TRBD2. Germline trimming cut 5 bases from V and 6 bases from J; bases unmatched to any gene: 10. This CDR3 is built from 17 residues. Germline CDR1 is LGHDT and CDR2 is YNNKEL (reference sequence). CDR3 amino acids: CASSRTSGGTRGNEQFF. The DNA of the CDR3 is TGTGCCAGCAGCAGGACTAGCGGGGGAACAAGGGGCAATGAGCAGTTCTTC.

This clonotype has only a few counts. V is TRBV4-1 and J is TRBJ2-1; 11 bases line up with TRBD2. Germline V gives CDR1 MGHRA, CDR2 YSYEKL. The V segment lost 6 bases and the J segment 5 bases; nucleotides outside the gene matches: 3. The CDR3 runs to 14 residues. In nucleotides, the CDR3 is TGCGCCAGCAGGGGACTAGCGGACAACAATGAGCAGTTCTTC. Its protein is CASRGLADNNEQFF.

This clonotype came up a few times. The rearrangement uses TRBV5-4 and TRBJ2-1; D might be TRBD2 (6 bases). Germline assignment: CDR1 SGHNT and CDR2 YYREEE (reference sequence). V dropped 0 bases and J dropped 5 bases, with 12 bases sitting between them. This CDR3 comprises 15 residues. DNA for the CDR3: TGTGCCAGCAGCTTGGGGGCGGGGACCCACAATGAGCAGTTCTTC. Protein sequence: CASSLGAGTHNEQFF.

CDR3 coding DNA: TGCGCCAGCAGCTTGGGACAGGGGATGGCTGAAGCTTTCTTT. It specifies CASSLGQGMAEAFF. V usage is TRBV5-1 and J usage is TRBJ1-1; 8 positions agree with TRBD1. This CDR3 is built from 14 residues. Germline V gene lookup returns CDR1 SGHRS and CDR2 YFSETQ. J was trimmed by 6 bases and V by 0 bases; bases with no gene match: 4.

This clonotype has only a few counts. This chain uses TRBV28 with TRBJ2-7, with TRBD1 identical over 9 bases. CDR3 length: 14 residues. V shed 6 bases and J 4 bases; nucleotides not matched to a gene: 7. Germline V gene data show CDR1 as MDHEN and CDR2 as SYDVKM. The CDR3, as DNA: TGTGCCAGCAGGGTAGGGACAGGGCTGTACGAGCAGTACTTC. Its protein is CASRVGTGLYEQYF.

The chain uses TRBV7-2 and TRBJ2-2; D remains ambiguous. V was cut by 1 base and J by 7 bases, with 7 bases left in between. From germline, CDR1 is SGHTA and CDR2 FQGNSA. The CDR3 extends over 13 amino acids. In DNA form, the CDR3 reads TGTGCCAGCAGCTTAGGGCGAAACGGGGAGCTGTTTTTT. Its protein product is CASSLGRNGELFF.

The CDR3 DNA reads TGCAGTGCCAGTGTCGGGGCTGGAAACACCATATATTTT. This sequence encodes CSASVGAGNTIYF. The chain carries TRBV20-1 and TRBJ1-3; D call uncertain. The CDR3 loop spans 13 amino acids. The V gene's germline CDR1 is DFQATT and CDR2 SNEGSKA (reference sequence). V was pared by 6 bases and J by 2 bases, with 11 bases between.

This clonotype was found a few times. This chain uses TRBV27 with TRBJ2-1, with 13 bases aligning to TRBD2. The length of the CDR3 is 17 residues. The trim removed 9 bases at V and 6 bases at J, leaving 14 bases unmatched. Germline lookup yields CDR1 MNHEY and CDR2 SMNVEV (reference sequence). CDR3 loop: CASLPGLAGSWRNEQFF. For the CDR3, the DNA is TGTGCCAGTCTACCGGGACTAGCGGGGTCCTGGCGCAATGAGCAGTTCTTC.

The chain is built from TRBV6-4 and TRBJ2-1; TRBD1 is a possible D gene (8 bases). The CDR3 runs to 14 residues. In germline, CDR1 is MRHNA, CDR2 SNTAGT. V was shortened by 6 bases and J by 7 bases, with 16 bases between the two germline ends. The CDR3 DNA follows: TGTGCCAGCAGCCAGACAGGGGAGGGAAATGAGCAGTTCTTC. This sequence encodes CASSQTGEGNEQFF.

This clonotype was recorded a few times. This chain connects TRBV6-1 to TRBJ2-2; D not resolved. Germline values: CDR1 MNHNS, CDR2 SASEGT. V dropped 3 bases and J dropped 11 bases, with 7 bases sitting between them. This CDR3 is built from 11 residues. The CDR3 coding sequence is TGTGCCAGCAGTGACGCACACGAGCTGTTTTTT. Residues: CASSDAHELFF.

This clonotype occurred a few times. J is TRBJ1-4 and V is TRBV20-1; D remains ambiguous. Germline V lookup: CDR1 DFQATT, CDR2 SNEGSKA (reference sequence). The CDR3 is 15 residues long. Trimming took off 0 bases at V and 8 bases at J, with 16 bases between the two ends. The CDR3 region has the DNA TGCAGTGCTAGAGATGAGGCGATCCTGGGGGAAAAACTGTTTTTT. Its protein is CSARDEAILGEKLFF.

This clonotype was picked up many times. V is TRBV4-1 and J is TRBJ2-5, with D unresolved. The CDR3 consists of 19 residues. Trimming left V 1 base short and J 1 base short, with 22 bases between. CDR1 and CDR2 from the germline V gene are MGHRA and YSYEKL. CDR3 residues: CASSQGPILLSGSQETQYF. DNA of the CDR3: TGCGCCAGCAGCCAAGGCCCAATCCTCCTATCAGGTTCCCAAGAGACCCAGTACTTC.

This clonotype was seen only a few times. V usage is TRBV7-2 and J usage is TRBJ2-7; 7 bases align to TRBD2. Germline V lookup: CDR1 SGHTA, CDR2 FQGNSA. The V and J ends lost 1 base and 4 bases, in that order; junction bases with no gene match: 10. This CDR3 is built from 16 residues. The CDR3 DNA sequence: TGTGCCAGCAGCTTAGTCGGGGGAGGGGCAAGTTACGAGCAGTACTTC. As protein: CASSLVGGGASYEQYF. Variable domain in full (rest from reference TRBV7-2 and TRBJ2-7): GAGVSQSPSNKVTEKGKDVELRCDPISGHTALYWYRQSLGQGLEFLIYFQGNSAPDKSGLPSDRFSAERTGGSVSTLTIQRTQQEDSAVYLCASSLVGGGASYEQYFGPGTRLTVT.

This clonotype showed up just a few times. The rearrangement uses TRBV11-3 and TRBJ2-2; D might be TRBD1 (6 bases). V was clipped by 5 bases and J by 5 bases, with 15 bases between them. The CDR3 length is 15 residues. The V gene's germline CDR1 is SGHNT and CDR2 YENEEA. CDR3 residues: CASSPDQGSTGELFF. As DNA, the CDR3 is TGTGCCAGCAGCCCTGACCAGGGGTCTACCGGGGAGCTGTTTTTT.

This clonotype was counted only a few times. V is TRBV4-1 and J is TRBJ2-3, with D tentatively TRBD1 or TRBD2 (5 bases each). Per the germline V gene, CDR1 is MGHRA and CDR2 is YSYEKL. V lost 1 base, J lost 0 bases, and 11 bases lay in between. This CDR3 is 16 amino acids long. The DNA of the CDR3 is TGCGCCAGCAGCCAAGGGGGCAGGACTAGCACAGATACGCAGTATTTT. It yields the protein CASSQGGRTSTDTQYF.

In its sample, this clonotype was seen a few times. The CDR3 reads CASRPLTGYTEAFF. The CDR3 nucleotides are TGTGCCAGCCGCCCCCTTACAGGGTACACTGAAGCTTTCTTT. This sequence joins TRBV27 and TRBJ1-1; maybe TRBD1 (6 bases). This CDR3 has 14 residues. V lost 8 bases and J lost 3, with 16 bases in between. Germline CDR1 MNHEY, CDR2 SMNVEV (reference sequence).

This clonotype has only a few counts. The chain recombines TRBV7-6 with TRBJ2-1, with D unclear. Trimming took 0 bases from V and 0 from J, leaving 9 bases between them. Germline lookup yields CDR1 SGHVS and CDR2 FNYEAQ. There are 16 residues in the CDR3. CDR3 DNA sequence: TGTGCCAGCAGCTTAGCTCTCATCAGCTCCTACAATGAGCAGTTCTTC. This gives the protein CASSLALISSYNEQFF.

The genes are TRBV5-4 and TRBJ2-3; D possibly corresponds to TRBD2 (6 bases). Between the trimmed V and J ends, which lost 5 bases and 2 bases, there was a span of 15 bases. CDR3 length: 15 residues. Germline values: CDR1 SGHNT, CDR2 YYREEE (reference sequence). The CDR3: CASRETWGVTDTQYF. In nucleotides, the CDR3 is TGTGCCAGCAGAGAAACCTGGGGGGTCACAGATACGCAGTATTTT.

This clonotype was observed at least ten times. The chain carries TRBV6-1 and TRBJ2-1; TRBD2 aligns across 13 bases. The CDR3 runs to 15 residues. Losses at the gene ends were 4 bases for V and 3 bases for J; bases not matched to a gene: 0. The germline CDR1 and CDR2 sequences are MNHNS and SASEGT. The CDR3 reads CASSGLAGGYNEQFF. The CDR3 DNA reads TGTGCCAGCAGTGGACTAGCGGGGGGCTACAATGAGCAGTTCTTC.

This clonotype occurred a few times. The chain employs TRBV6-2 or TRBV6-3 and TRBJ1-5; 8 bases are a match to TRBD1. The length of the CDR3 is 14 residues. V was clipped by 4 bases and J by 5 bases; unmatched bases: 4. Germline-derived CDR1 and CDR2 are MNHEY and SVGEGT. CDR3 protein: CASSFRGRDQPQHF. DNA for the CDR3: TGTGCCAGCAGTTTCAGGGGGCGAGATCAGCCCCAGCATTTT.

This clonotype has a handful of counts. The rearrangement links TRBV29-1 to TRBJ1-1; D ambiguous. Trimming shortened V by 3 bases and J by 8 bases, and 10 bases separated the two germline ends. Germline-derived CDR1 and CDR2 are SQVTM and ANQGSEA. The CDR3 runs to 11 residues. The CDR3 here is CSVDERLEAFF. The CDR3 DNA reads TGCAGCGTTGATGAGCGCCTCGAAGCTTTCTTT.

This clonotype was found a few times. V gene TRBV5-1 combines with J gene TRBJ2-7; D is possibly TRBD1 or TRBD2 (5 bases each). The CDR3 covers 13 residues. Trimming pared 0 bases from V and 7 bases from J, leaving 11 bases between. From germline, CDR1 is SGHRS and CDR2 YFSETQ. CDR3 sequence: CASSLEGSDEQYV. CDR3 in DNA: TGCGCCAGCAGCTTGGAGGGGAGCGATGAGCAGTACGTC.